Listed below are T cell receptor beta chains from one sample, sequenced in a study of technical replicates of blood from several donors. Repertoires were generated with immunoSEQ multiplex PCR, while TCRdb's copy carries only in-frame clones and drops some. The repertoire holds 72,000 or so clones, with about 90% as singletons. The sample consisted of T cells isolated from PBMCs. The receptor source for this set is a human donor in good health. CDR3s include the opening cysteine and the closing phenylalanine or tryptophan. A D gene is named only where the DNA matches it firmly. Clone sizes are given selectively: once, few, many, or a class where the clone is expanded.

D gene	clone size	J gene	V gene	CDR3 protein	CDR3 DNA
TRBD2	NA	TRBJ2-2	TRBV28	CASTPPGLAGSGELFF	TGTGCCAGCACCCCCCCGGGACTAGCGGGATCCGGGGAGCTGTTTTTT
NA	NA	TRBJ2-3	TRBV5-1	CASSQGWGSGTSTQYF	TGCGCCAGCAGTCAGGGTTGGGGATCCGGCACATCTACGCAGTATTTT
NA	once	TRBJ1-1	TRBV6-5	CASLGGFEAFF	TGTGCCAGCCTTGGGGGCTTTGAAGCTTTCTTT
TRBD2	NA	TRBJ2-2	TRBV27	CASTLVLAGGPLNKLFF	TGTGCCAGCACCTTAGTCCTAGCGGGAGGGCCTCTTAATAAGCTGTTTTTT
TRBD1	NA	TRBJ2-1	TRBV6-1	CASSGRGLVVYNEQFF	TGTGCCAGCAGTGGAAGGGGGCTTGTGGTTTACAATGAGCAGTTCTTC
NA	NA	TRBJ1-1	TRBV6-4	CASRAQGWNTEAFF	TGTGCCAGCAGGGCACAGGGATGGAACACTGAAGCTTTCTTT
NA	NA	TRBJ2-1	TRBV5-1	CASSLAGRGDNEQFF	TGCGCCAGCAGCTTGGCGGGCAGGGGAGACAATGAGCAGTTCTTC
TRBD1	NA	TRBJ2-2	TRBV4-1	CASSQRLGQGVGELFF	TGCGCCAGCAGCCAACGCTTAGGGCAGGGGGTAGGGGAGCTGTTTTTT
TRBD1	NA	TRBJ1-1	TRBV18	CASSPEDRDLTEAFF	TGTGCCAGCTCACCCGAGGACAGGGATTTAACTGAAGCTTTCTTT
TRBD2	NA	TRBJ2-7	TRBV7-9	CASVRTSDSEQYF	TGTGCCAGCGTCCGGACTAGCGACTCCGAGCAGTACTTC
NA	NA	TRBJ1-1	TRBV4-2	CASSYTTRNTEAFF	TGTGCCAGCAGCTATACTACCAGGAACACTGAAGCTTTCTTT
NA	NA	TRBJ2-3	TRBV7-9	CASTPPSDTQYF	TGTGCCAGCACCCCTCCCTCAGATACGCAGTATTTT
TRBD2	NA	TRBJ2-3	TRBV11-2	CASSPQAGVDTQYF	TGTGCCAGCAGCCCGCAGGCGGGAGTAGATACGCAGTATTTT
TRBD1	NA	TRBJ1-1	TRBV5-5	CAGMGQGRMNTEAFF	TGTGCCGGAATGGGACAGGGGAGGATGAACACTGAAGCTTTCTTT
NA	NA	TRBJ2-6	TRBV2	CASRETSGLGSGANVLTF	TGTGCCAGCAGGGAGACCTCCGGACTGGGGTCTGGGGCCAACGTCCTGACTTTC
TRBD1	NA	TRBJ1-3	TRBV4-1	CASSRRQGQSSGNTIYF	TGCGCCAGCAGCCGGAGACAGGGGCAGAGCTCTGGAAACACCATATATTTT
NA	NA	TRBJ2-5	TRBV10-1	CASSDSQETQYF	TGCGCCAGCAGTGACAGCCAAGAGACCCAGTACTTC
TRBD1	NA	TRBJ2-7	TRBV28	CASSRTGTGIKGVYYEQYF	TGTGCCAGCAGCCGAACCGGGACAGGGATTAAGGGGGTCTACTACGAGCAGTACTTC
TRBD1	NA	TRBJ1-5	TRBV6-1	CASSETGVQPQHF	TGTGCCAGCAGTGAGACAGGGGTACAGCCCCAGCATTTT
NA	few	TRBJ1-1	TRBV9	CASSVERGEAFF	TGTGCCAGCAGCGTAGAAAGAGGAGAAGCTTTCTTT
NA	NA	TRBJ1-2	TRBV27	CASSSDNWGYTF	TGTGCCAGCAGTTCGGACAATTGGGGCTACACCTTC
TRBD1	NA	TRBJ2-7	TRBV9	CASSGRDGTVPYEQYF	TGTGCCAGCAGCGGCCGAGATGGGACAGTCCCCTACGAGCAGTACTTC
TRBD2	NA	TRBJ2-2	TRBV7-2	CASSPRGTIDELFF	TGTGCCAGCAGCCCCCGAGGGACTATAGATGAACTGTTTTTT
NA	once	TRBJ2-5	TRBV19	CASSMQEGAQYF	TGTGCCAGTAGTATGCAAGAAGGGGCCCAGTACTTC
NA	once	TRBJ1-3	TRBV6-5	CASRTGTSGNTIYF	TGTGCCAGCAGGACTGGGACATCGGGAAACACCATATATTTT
TRBD2	NA	TRBJ2-1	TRBV14	CASSQDVTSVDNEQFF	TGTGCCAGCAGCCAGGATGTAACTAGCGTCGACAATGAGCAGTTCTTC
TRBD2	NA	TRBJ2-3	TRBV27	CASSLSLAAADTQYF	TGTGCCAGCAGTTTATCACTAGCGGCCGCAGATACGCAGTATTTT
TRBD1	NA	TRBJ1-2	TRBV7-6	CASSPRDRGDGYTF	TGTGCCAGCAGCCCCCGGGACAGGGGAGACGGCTACACCTTC
TRBD1	once	TRBJ1-5	TRBV28	CASSPGTGVVGNQPQHF	TGTGCCAGCAGTCCGGGGACAGGGGTTGTGGGCAATCAGCCCCAGCATTTT
TRBD2	NA	TRBJ2-7	TRBV7-3	CASSLVSGSTHEQYF	TGTGCCAGCAGCTTAGTTAGCGGGAGTACCCACGAGCAGTACTTC
TRBD1	NA	TRBJ1-1	TRBV11-3	CASSPRQGLDTEAFF	TGTGCCAGCAGTCCAAGACAGGGGCTGGACACTGAAGCTTTCTTT
NA	NA	TRBJ1-2	TRBV19	CASSTLGVRFDGYTF	TGTGCCAGTAGTACACTGGGAGTTAGGTTTGATGGCTACACCTTC
TRBD2	NA	TRBJ2-1	TRBV6-5	CASSRGLDNEQFF	TGTGCCAGCAGTCGTGGACTAGACAATGAGCAGTTCTTC
TRBD2	NA	TRBJ2-1	TRBV5-8	CASSLGLAGFNEQFF	TGTGCCAGCAGCCTAGGACTAGCGGGTTTCAATGAGCAGTTCTTC
NA	NA	TRBJ1-1	TRBV9	CASSDLRLSNTEAFF	TGTGCCAGCAGCGACCTTAGACTGTCGAACACTGAAGCTTTCTTT
TRBD1	NA	TRBJ1-3	TRBV10-3	CAIKGGTGGGNTIYF	TGTGCCATCAAGGGGGGGACAGGAGGTGGAAACACCATATATTTT
NA	NA	TRBJ2-1	TRBV30	CAWRSLGAYNEQFF	TGTGCCTGGAGGTCGCTAGGGGCCTACAATGAGCAGTTCTTC
TRBD1	NA	TRBJ1-5	TRBV28	CASSSPDRGSRPQHF	TGTGCCAGCAGTTCTCCGGACAGGGGGTCCCGGCCCCAGCATTTT
NA	NA	TRBJ2-1	TRBV27	CASSLSSYNEQFF	TGTGCCAGCAGTTTGAGCTCCTACAATGAGCAGTTCTTC
TRBD2	NA	TRBJ2-5	TRBV11-2	CASSPTGLAGGETQYF	TGTGCCAGCAGCCCCACGGGACTAGCTGGGGGAGAGACCCAGTACTTC
TRBD2	NA	TRBJ2-1	TRBV7-9	CASMLAATDEQFF	TGTGCCAGCATGCTAGCGGCCACCGATGAGCAGTTCTTC
NA	NA	TRBJ2-5	TRBV6-6	CASSYFTVQETQYF	TGTGCCAGCAGTTACTTCACAGTCCAAGAGACCCAGTACTTC
NA	NA	TRBJ2-7	TRBV19	CASSPVRQGGEQYF	TGTGCCAGTAGCCCCGTACGACAGGGAGGCGAGCAGTACTTC
TRBD1	NA	TRBJ1-5	TRBV19	CASRTGQGIDQPQHF	TGTGCCAGTAGAACCGGACAGGGGATCGATCAGCCCCAGCATTTT
TRBD1	NA	TRBJ1-1	TRBV7-3	CASSSTGFSEAFF	TGTGCCAGCAGCTCGACAGGGTTTTCTGAAGCTTTCTTT
TRBD2	NA	TRBJ2-7	TRBV11-2	CASSYGTSGRRYEQYF	TGTGCCAGCAGCTATGGGACTAGCGGGAGGCGGTACGAGCAGTACTTC